Below, 13 T cell receptor beta chains from the same sample are listed, as sequenced in a study of T cells after yellow fever vaccination. MiXCR, run by TCRdb on the 5' RACE reads, gives a single entry per CDR3 protein. The sample lists about 300,000 distinct CDR3 sequences; approximately 7% were seen once. The specimen comprised PBMCs, sampled roughly 47 days after the first yellow fever vaccination. All receptors come from a man aged 18-30 years who received the YFV17D yellow fever vaccine.

V is TRBV19 and J is TRBJ2-1; D is undetermined. This CDR3 has 12 amino acids. CDR1 and CDR2 (germline): LNHDA, SQIVND (reference sequence). V was trimmed by 8 bases and J by 10 bases, leaving 15 bases between them. As DNA, the CDR3 is TGTGCCAGTGCGCCGTTGGGTGGCGAGCAGTTCTTC. Protein product: CASAPLGGEQFF.

This clonotype was counted at least ten times. The CDR3 here is CASSSDYTDTQYF. Written as DNA, the CDR3 is TGTGCCAGCAGCTCGGACTACACAGATACGCAGTATTTT. The chain couples TRBV5-6 to TRBJ2-3, with a weak D call TRBD2 (6 bases). Germline V gene lookup returns CDR1 SGHDT and CDR2 YYEEEE. The CDR3 is 13 residues long. Deletions cut 3 bases from V and 2 bases from J, with 7 bases between.

The rearrangement links TRBV4-1 to TRBJ1-2; tentatively, D is TRBD1 (5 bases). Germline V CDR1 and CDR2: MGHRA, YSYEKL. The length of the CDR3 is 14 residues. V gave up 3 bases and J gave up 10 bases, with 18 bases separating them. CDR3 nucleotides: TGCGCCAGCAGCCACTGGGCCTCACCCAGGGACTACACCTTC. Its protein product is CASSHWASPRDYTF.

This clonotype was found a few times. This rearrangement joins TRBV5-1 to TRBJ2-7, with TRBD1 matching over 7 bases. V shed 0 bases, J shed 6 bases, and the junction held 3 bases outside the gene matches. CDR3 length equals 13 residues. Germline V gene sequence: CDR1 SGHRS, CDR2 YFSETQ. The CDR3 loop reads CASSLGTGAEQYV. The CDR3 bases are TGCGCCAGCAGCTTGGGAACAGGGGCCGAGCAGTACGTC.

CDR3 in DNA: TGTGCCAGCAGTTACCCCGGGAGTGAAAAACTGTTTTTT. Amino acids: CASSYPGSEKLFF. The chain combines TRBV6-5 with TRBJ1-4; D ambiguous. V lost 2 bases and J 7 bases, leaving 8 bases between the germline ends. The CDR3 has 13 amino acids. Germline V lookup: CDR1 MNHEY, CDR2 SVGAGI.

The chain links TRBV5-4 to TRBJ2-5; TRBD1 matches at 11 bases. The CDR3 has 16 residues. V lost 1 base and J lost 5; bases outside the gene matches: 7. Germline V gene lookup returns CDR1 SGHNT and CDR2 YYREEE (reference sequence). CDR3 sequence (DNA): TGTGCCAGCAGCTTGATAGGACAGGGGGCCGGGGAGACCCAGTACTTC. Protein: CASSLIGQGAGETQYF.

V usage is TRBV7-9 and J usage is TRBJ2-1; TRBD1 or TRBD2 may be the D gene (6 bases each). The CDR3 is made up of 15 amino acids. Germline CDR1 SEHNR, CDR2 FQNEAQ (reference sequence). V was trimmed by 5 bases and J by 2 bases, leaving 13 bases between them. The CDR3 sequence: CASSPRGTTYNEQFF. CDR3 nucleotides: TGTGCCAGCAGCCCCCGCGGGACAACCTACAATGAGCAGTTCTTC.

This clonotype was seen a handful of times. V gene TRBV7-2 combines with J gene TRBJ2-5; the D is unclear. The germline CDR1 and CDR2 sequences are SGHTA and FQGNSA. The V end lost 4 bases, the J end lost 6 bases, and 15 bases lay between the germline ends. The CDR3 totals 14 residues. CDR3 sequence (DNA): TGTGCCAGCAGCTCTGATGGGCAACCACAGACCCAGTACTTC. It is translated as CASSSDGQPQTQYF.

This clonotype was counted many times. CDR3 nucleotide sequence: TGTGCCAGCAGCCTTAGCGAGACCCAAGAGACCCAGTACTTC. Protein: CASSLSETQETQYF. This chain links TRBV27 with TRBJ2-5; D is possibly TRBD2 (5 bases). The CDR3 totals 14 residues. V gave up 6 bases and J gave up 1 base, with 12 bases separating them. Germline CDR1 MNHEY, CDR2 SMNVEV (reference sequence).

This clonotype was recorded many times. This chain uses TRBV2 with TRBJ2-7, with 7 bases matching TRBD1. Germline V gene lookup returns CDR1 SNHLY and CDR2 FYNNEI. V lost 4 bases and J lost 7; bases outside the gene matches: 7. The CDR3 sequence is 13 residues long. CDR3 region: CASSVDRFQEQYF. The CDR3 DNA sequence: TGTGCCAGCAGTGTGGACAGGTTTCAAGAGCAGTACTTC.

The chain has TRBV5-1 and TRBJ1-4, with D uncertain. This CDR3 is 12 amino acids long. V was trimmed by 4 bases and J by 7 bases, leaving 8 bases between them. Germline loops: CDR1 SGHRS, CDR2 YFSETQ. CDR3 amino acids: CASSTDGEKLFF. The CDR3 DNA reads TGCGCCAGCAGCACAGACGGTGAAAAACTGTTTTTT.

The chain carries TRBV6-2 or TRBV6-3 and TRBJ2-1, with D perhaps TRBD2 (7 bases). CDR3 size: 14 residues. Germline V CDR1 and CDR2: MNHEY, SVGEGT. V lost 4 bases, J lost 6 bases, and 13 bases lay in between. CDR3 nucleotide sequence: TGTGCCAGCAGTTTGGGGGGGCTGCGCAATGAGCAGTTCTTC. Translated: CASSLGGLRNEQFF.

This clonotype turned up a few times. The CDR3 is CASSPAYSRVREQFF. CDR3 DNA: TGTGCCAGCTCACCCGCTTATAGTAGGGTTCGCGAGCAGTTCTTC. The V gene is TRBV18, the J gene TRBJ2-1; unclear D gene. CDR1 and CDR2 from the germline V gene are KGHSH and LQKENI. Trimming left V 3 bases short and J 10 bases short, with 19 bases between. The CDR3 is 15 residues long. The full variable domain, rest sourced from reference TRBV18 and TRBJ2-1, is NAGVMQNPRHLVRRRGQEARLRCSPMKGHSHVYWYRQLPEEGLKFMVYLQKENIIDESGMPKERFSAEFPKEGPSILRIQQVVRGDSAAYFCASSPAYSRVREQFFGPGTRLTVL.